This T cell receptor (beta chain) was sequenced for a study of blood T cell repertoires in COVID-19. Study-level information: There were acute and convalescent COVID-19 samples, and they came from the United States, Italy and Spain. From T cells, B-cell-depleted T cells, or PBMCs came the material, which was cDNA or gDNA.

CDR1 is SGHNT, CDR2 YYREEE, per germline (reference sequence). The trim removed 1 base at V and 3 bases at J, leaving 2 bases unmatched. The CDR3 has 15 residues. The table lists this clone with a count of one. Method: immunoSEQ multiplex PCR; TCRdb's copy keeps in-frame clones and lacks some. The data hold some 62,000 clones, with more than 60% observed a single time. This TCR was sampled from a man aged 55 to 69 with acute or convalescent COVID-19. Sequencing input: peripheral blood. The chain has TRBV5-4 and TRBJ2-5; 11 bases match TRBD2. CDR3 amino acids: CASSLKLAGEETQYF. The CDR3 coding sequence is TGTGCCAGCAGCTTGAAACTAGCGGGAGAAGAGACCCAGTACTTC.